A selection of T cell receptor beta chains follows, all from one sample in a study of blood T cell repertoires in COVID-19. Libraries were prepared by immunoSEQ multiplex PCR; TCRdb keeps only in-frame clonotypes and omits some of them. This sample carries more than 60,000 clones, roughly 90% of them seen once, and the ten largest clones take about 22%. Sequencing input: peripheral blood. These receptors all come from a woman aged 45-59 years with active or convalescent COVID-19. The CDR3 runs from the conserved cysteine through the conserved F or W. A D gene is named only where the DNA matches it firmly. The listing skips clone size in some rows; elsewhere it reads once, few, many or a size class.

clone_size: .
d_call: TRBD2
j_call: TRBJ2-7
v_call: TRBV9
cdr3_nt: TGTGCCAGCAGCGTACGAGCGGGAGGAACATACGAGCAGTACTTC
cdr3_aa: CASSVRAGGTYEQYF

clone_size: .
d_call: .
j_call: TRBJ1-1
v_call: TRBV5-6
cdr3_nt: TGTGCCAGCAGCTTAGGTATCGGGGACACTGAAGCTTTCTTT
cdr3_aa: CASSLGIGDTEAFF

clone_size: .
d_call: TRBD1
j_call: TRBJ1-1
v_call: TRBV2
cdr3_nt: TGTGCCAGCACCGCCTCAACAGGGGACCTCCCAATGGGAGCTTTCTTT
cdr3_aa: CASTASTGDLPMGAFF

clone_size: .
d_call: .
j_call: TRBJ2-7
v_call: TRBV21-1
cdr3_nt: TGTGCCAGCAGCAAACCAGGCGGGACAGGGACGTTCTACGAGCAGTACTTC
cdr3_aa: CASSKPGGTGTFYEQYF

clone_size: .
d_call: .
j_call: TRBJ2-5
v_call: TRBV12-3/TRBV12-4
cdr3_nt: TGTGCCAGCAGCCGGGACTTAAAAGAGACCCAGTACTTC
cdr3_aa: CASSRDLKETQYF

clone_size: .
d_call: TRBD2
j_call: TRBJ2-1
v_call: TRBV5-4
cdr3_nt: TGTGCCAGCAGCCGAGGGACTAGCGGGAATGCGGGCAATGAGCAGTTCTTC
cdr3_aa: CASSRGTSGNAGNEQFF

clone_size: .
d_call: .
j_call: TRBJ2-1
v_call: TRBV9
cdr3_nt: TGTGCCAGCAGCGTAGGCAGCGACAATGAGCAGTTCTTC
cdr3_aa: CASSVGSDNEQFF

clone_size: once
d_call: TRBD1
j_call: TRBJ1-2
v_call: TRBV28
cdr3_nt: TGTGCCAGCAGGGAACTGGGACAGGTTCGTGGCTACACCTTC
cdr3_aa: CASRELGQVRGYTF

clone_size: few
d_call: TRBD2
j_call: TRBJ2-1
v_call: TRBV2
cdr3_nt: TGTGCCAGCAGTCCAGGACTAGCGGGAGGCTCCTACAATGAGCAGTTCTTC
cdr3_aa: CASSPGLAGGSYNEQFF

clone_size: .
d_call: .
j_call: TRBJ2-1
v_call: TRBV7-9
cdr3_nt: TGTGCCAGCAGCTTAGAGAGGGGGAAGGAGTTCTTC
cdr3_aa: CASSLERGKEFF

clone_size: .
d_call: .
j_call: TRBJ1-6
v_call: TRBV30
cdr3_nt: TGTGCCTGGAGTGTAGGCACAGGGAATTCACCCCTCCACTTT
cdr3_aa: CAWSVGTGNSPLHF

clone_size: .
d_call: .
j_call: TRBJ2-1
v_call: TRBV24-1
cdr3_nt: TGTGCCACCAGTGAGACTAGGGCCAATGAGCAGTTCTTC
cdr3_aa: CATSETRANEQFF

clone_size: .
d_call: .
j_call: TRBJ1-2
v_call: TRBV6-5
cdr3_nt: TGTGCCAGCATAGGCGAACAGGGACGAGGTGGCTACACCTTC
cdr3_aa: CASIGEQGRGGYTF

clone_size: .
d_call: TRBD1
j_call: TRBJ1-5
v_call: TRBV6-6
cdr3_nt: TGTGCCAGCAGTTCGGGACAGGGGAGCAATCAGCCCCAGCATTTT
cdr3_aa: CASSSGQGSNQPQHF

clone_size: .
d_call: TRBD2
j_call: TRBJ2-2
v_call: TRBV4-1
cdr3_nt: TGCGCCAGCAGCCAAGTGAGGGCGGGGGGCACCGGGGAGCTGTTTTTT
cdr3_aa: CASSQVRAGGTGELFF

clone_size: .
d_call: TRBD2
j_call: TRBJ2-1
v_call: TRBV13
cdr3_nt: TGTGCCAGCAGCCCCGGACTAGCGGGAGGTAGCGAGCAGTTCTTC
cdr3_aa: CASSPGLAGGSEQFF

clone_size: .
d_call: .
j_call: TRBJ1-5
v_call: TRBV6-1
cdr3_nt: TGTGCCAGCACTGAGGGGCCGACAAGTAGCAATCAGCCCCAGCATTTT
cdr3_aa: CASTEGPTSSNQPQHF